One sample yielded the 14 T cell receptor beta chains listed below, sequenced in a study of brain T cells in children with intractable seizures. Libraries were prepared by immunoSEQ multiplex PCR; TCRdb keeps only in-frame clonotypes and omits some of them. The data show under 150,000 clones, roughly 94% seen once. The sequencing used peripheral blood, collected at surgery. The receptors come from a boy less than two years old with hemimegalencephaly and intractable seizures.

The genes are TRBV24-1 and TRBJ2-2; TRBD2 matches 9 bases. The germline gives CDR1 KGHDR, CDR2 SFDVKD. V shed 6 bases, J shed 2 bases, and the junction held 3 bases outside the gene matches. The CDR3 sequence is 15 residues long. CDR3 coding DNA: TGTGCCACCAGTCTGGGACTAGCAAACACCGGGGAGCTGTTTTTT. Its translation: CATSLGLANTGELFF.

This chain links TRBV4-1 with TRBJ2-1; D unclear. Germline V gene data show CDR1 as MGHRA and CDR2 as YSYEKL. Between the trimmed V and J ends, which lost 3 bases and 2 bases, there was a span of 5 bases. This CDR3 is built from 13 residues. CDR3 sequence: CASSHGAYNEQFF. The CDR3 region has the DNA TGCGCCAGCAGCCACGGTGCCTACAATGAGCAGTTCTTC.

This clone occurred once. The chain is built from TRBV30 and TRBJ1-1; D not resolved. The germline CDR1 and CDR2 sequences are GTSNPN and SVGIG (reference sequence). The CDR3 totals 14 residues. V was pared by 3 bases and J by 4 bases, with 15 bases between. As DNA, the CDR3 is TGTGCCTGGAGCAGACCCTTGAGGGTCACTGAAGCTTTCTTT. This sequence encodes CAWSRPLRVTEAFF.

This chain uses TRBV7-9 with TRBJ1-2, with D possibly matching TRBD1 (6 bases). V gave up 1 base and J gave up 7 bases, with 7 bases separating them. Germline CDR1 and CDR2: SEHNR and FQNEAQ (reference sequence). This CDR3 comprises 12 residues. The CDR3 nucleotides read TGTGCCAGCAGCTTAGGGGGGGCTGGCTACACCTTC. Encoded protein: CASSLGGAGYTF.

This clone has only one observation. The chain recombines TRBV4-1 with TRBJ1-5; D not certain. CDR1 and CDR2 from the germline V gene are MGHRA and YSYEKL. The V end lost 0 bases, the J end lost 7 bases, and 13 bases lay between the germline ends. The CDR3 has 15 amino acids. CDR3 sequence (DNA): TGCGCCAGCAGCCAAGATAGTCATTCGGGACAGCCCCAGCATTTT. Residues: CASSQDSHSGQPQHF.

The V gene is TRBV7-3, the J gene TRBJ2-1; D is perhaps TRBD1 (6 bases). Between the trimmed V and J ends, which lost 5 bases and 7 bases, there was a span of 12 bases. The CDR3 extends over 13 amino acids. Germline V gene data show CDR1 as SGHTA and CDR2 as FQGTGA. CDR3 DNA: TGTGCCAGCAGCCCCGGACAGTATAATGAGCAGTTCTTC. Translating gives CASSPGQYNEQFF. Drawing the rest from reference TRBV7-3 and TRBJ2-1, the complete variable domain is GAGVSQTPSNKVTEKGKYVELRCDPISGHTALYWYRQSLGQGPEFLIYFQGTGAADDSGLPNDRFFAVRPEGSVSTLKIQRTERGDSAVYLCASSPGQYNEQFFGPGTRLTVL.

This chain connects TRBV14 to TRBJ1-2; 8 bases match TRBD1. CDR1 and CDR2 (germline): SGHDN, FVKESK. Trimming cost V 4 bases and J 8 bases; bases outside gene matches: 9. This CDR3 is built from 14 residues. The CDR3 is CASSPPGQGEGYTF. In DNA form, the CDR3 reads TGTGCCAGCAGCCCGCCTGGACAGGGAGAAGGCTACACCTTC.

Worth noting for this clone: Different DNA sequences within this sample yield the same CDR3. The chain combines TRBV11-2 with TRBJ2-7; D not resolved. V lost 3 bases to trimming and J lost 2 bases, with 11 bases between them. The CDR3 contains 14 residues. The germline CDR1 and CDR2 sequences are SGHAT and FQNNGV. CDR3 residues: CASSLTYTAYEQYF. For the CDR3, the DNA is TGTGCCAGCAGCTTGACATATACGGCCTACGAGCAGTACTTC.

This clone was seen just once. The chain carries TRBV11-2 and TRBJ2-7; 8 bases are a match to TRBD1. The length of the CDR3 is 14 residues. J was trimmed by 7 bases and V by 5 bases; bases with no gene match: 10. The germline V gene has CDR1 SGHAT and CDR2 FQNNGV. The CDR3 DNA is TGTGCCAGCAGCCCGGGACAGGCTTCGTTAGAGCAGTACTTC. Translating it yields CASSPGQASLEQYF.

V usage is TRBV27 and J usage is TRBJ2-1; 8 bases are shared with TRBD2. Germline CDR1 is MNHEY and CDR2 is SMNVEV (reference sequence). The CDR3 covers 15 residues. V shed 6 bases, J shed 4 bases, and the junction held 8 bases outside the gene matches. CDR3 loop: CASSPLAGGYNEQFF. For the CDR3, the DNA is TGTGCCAGCAGCCCTCTAGCGGGTGGGTACAATGAGCAGTTCTTC.

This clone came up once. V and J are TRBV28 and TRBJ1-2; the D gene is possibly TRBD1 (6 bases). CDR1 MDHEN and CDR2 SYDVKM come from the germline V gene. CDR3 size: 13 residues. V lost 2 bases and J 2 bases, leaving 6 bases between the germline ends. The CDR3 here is CASSLDRNYGYTF. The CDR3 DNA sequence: TGTGCCAGCAGTTTAGACAGGAACTATGGCTACACCTTC.

The CDR3 sequence: CASSLGTSSHNEQFF. In DNA, the CDR3 is TGTGCCAGCAGCTTAGGGACTAGCAGCCACAATGAGCAGTTCTTC. The chain carries TRBV5-8 and TRBJ2-1; TRBD2 matches 9 bases. Germline trimming cut 2 bases from V and 5 bases from J; bases unmatched to any gene: 5. The CDR3 totals 15 residues. Germline CDR1 is SGHTS and CDR2 is YDEGEE.

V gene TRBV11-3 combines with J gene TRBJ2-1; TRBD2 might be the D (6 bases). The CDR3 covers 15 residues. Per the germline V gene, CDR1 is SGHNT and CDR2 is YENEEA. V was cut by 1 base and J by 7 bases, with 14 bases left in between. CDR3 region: CASSLGLGERNEQFF. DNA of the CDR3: TGTGCCAGCAGCTTAGGACTAGGGGAACGTAATGAGCAGTTCTTC.

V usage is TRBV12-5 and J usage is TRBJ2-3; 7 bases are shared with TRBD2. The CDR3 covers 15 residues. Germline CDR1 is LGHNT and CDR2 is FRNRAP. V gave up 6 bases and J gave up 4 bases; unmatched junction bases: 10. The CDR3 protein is CASGSSGTSADTQYF. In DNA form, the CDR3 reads TGTGCTAGTGGCTCCAGCGGGACTTCGGCAGATACGCAGTATTTT.